The 13 T cell receptor beta chains presented below share a single source sample, sequenced in a study of metastatic and nonmetastatic thyroid tumors. TCRdb reassembled clones from the PCR reads with MiXCR. Of 15,000 to 20,000 clones listed, under 25% are singletons. All patients were untreated before thyroid surgery. The source material was adjacent normal tissue. The receptors originated from a female donor with papillary thyroid cancer or a benign thyroid nodule (not recorded which). Some clones in this sample may be carry-over from other donors' samples.

The V and J genes are TRBV7-6 and TRBJ2-7; 11 nucleotides line up with TRBD2. The CDR3 contains 15 residues. Looked up from germline, CDR1 is SGHVS and CDR2 is FNYEAQ. V lost 5 bases and J lost 3; bases outside the gene matches: 6. CDR3 in DNA: TGTGCCAGCAGCCCACGTACTAGCGGGAGCTACGAGCAGTACTTC. Protein: CASSPRTSGSYEQYF.

The V call is TRBV28, the J call TRBJ2-5, with D possibly matching TRBD2 (5 bases). The CDR3 extends over 12 amino acids. CDR1 and CDR2 from the germline V gene are MDHEN and SYDVKM. The germline V and J ends were trimmed by 5 bases and 4 bases, with 8 bases remaining between them. CDR3 region: CASSRRLETQYF. The CDR3 DNA sequence: TGTGCCAGCAGTAGGAGGTTAGAGACCCAGTACTTC.

This chain links TRBV6-1 with TRBJ1-1, with D maybe TRBD1 (6 bases). The CDR3 contains 14 residues. CDR1 is MNHNS and CDR2 is SASEGT in the germline V gene. Trimming took 6 bases from V and 3 from J, leaving 14 bases between them. In DNA, the CDR3 is TGTGCCAGCAGGATGACAGGTTGGGACACTGAAGCTTTCTTT. As protein: CASRMTGWDTEAFF.

This chain's CDR3 is CASTWADSTDYGYTF. For the CDR3, the DNA is TGTGCCAGCACATGGGCAGACTCCACCGACTATGGCTACACCTTC. J is TRBJ1-2 and V is TRBV6-1; unclear D gene. Germline CDR1 and CDR2: MNHNS and SASEGT. The CDR3 is 15 residues long. V was shortened by 7 bases and J by 3 bases, with 18 bases between the two germline ends.

The V call is TRBV5-1, the J call TRBJ1-4; unclear D gene. This CDR3 has 15 amino acids. Germline V gene lookup returns CDR1 SGHRS and CDR2 YFSETQ. V was trimmed by 0 bases and J by 4 bases, leaving 10 bases between them. For the CDR3, the DNA is TGCGCCAGCAGCTTGGCAACAGATCTTAATGAAAAACTGTTTTTT. It translates to CASSLATDLNEKLFF.

This clone was seen a few times. This rearrangement joins TRBV6-1 to TRBJ1-1; no clear D gene. This CDR3 is 11 amino acids long. V was cut by 1 base and J by 12 bases, with 9 bases left in between. The germline V gene encodes CDR1 MNHNS and CDR2 SASEGT. CDR3: CASSEGPGPFF. CDR3 bases: TGTGCCAGCAGTGAAGGCCCTGGCCCTTTCTTT.

J is TRBJ1-1 and V is TRBV5-1, with a tentative D call TRBD1 (6 bases). The CDR3 has 15 amino acids. Germline loops: CDR1 SGHRS, CDR2 YFSETQ. Between the trimmed V and J ends, which lost 3 bases and 5 bases, there was a span of 17 bases. The CDR3 protein is CASSSEGGVNTEAFF. Written as DNA, the CDR3 is TGCGCCAGCAGCTCCGAGGGGGGGGTAAATACTGAAGCTTTCTTT.

The gene calls are TRBV30 and TRBJ1-2, with 7 bases identical to TRBD1. Germline trimming cut 2 bases from V and 6 bases from J; bases unmatched to any gene: 12. In germline, CDR1 is GTSNPN, CDR2 SVGIG (reference sequence). There are 15 residues in the CDR3. CDR3 protein: CAWSTEGGTSHGYTF. CDR3 nucleotides: TGTGCCTGGAGTACCGAAGGGGGCACTAGCCATGGCTACACCTTC. Full variable domain (outside the CDR3, taken from reference TRBV30 and TRBJ1-2): SQTIHQWPATLVQPVGSPLSLECTVEGTSNPNLYWYRQAAGRGLQLLFYSVGIGQISSEVPQNLSASRPQDRQFILSSKKLLLSDSGFYLCAWSTEGGTSHGYTFGSGTRLTVV.

The chain combines TRBV10-2 with TRBJ2-7; D unclear. This CDR3 comprises 11 residues. Germline values: CDR1 WSHSY, CDR2 SAAADI. Between the trimmed V and J ends, which lost 3 bases and 1 base, there was a span of 1 base. The CDR3 region has the DNA TGCGCCAGCAGTGAATCCTACGAGCAGTACTTC. It specifies CASSESYEQYF.

This clone was counted a few times. V is TRBV19 and J is TRBJ1-2, with unresolved D. Germline lookup yields CDR1 LNHDA and CDR2 SQIVND (reference sequence). This CDR3 comprises 13 residues. Trimming removed 4 bases at V and 4 bases at J, with 10 bases between. The DNA for the CDR3 is TGTGCCAGTAGTAGCTCACAGCGCTATGGCTACACCTTC. This encodes CASSSSQRYGYTF.

This clone was counted once. The rearrangement uses TRBV18 and TRBJ2-5; 16 bases fit TRBD2. The CDR3 spans 19 residues. CDR1 and CDR2 (germline): KGHSH, LQKENI. J gave up 1 base and V 3 bases, and 8 bases lay outside the gene matches. This CDR3 is CASSPQGLAGGRGQETQYF. In DNA, the CDR3 is TGTGCCAGCTCACCGCAGGGACTAGCGGGGGGGCGAGGCCAAGAGACCCAGTACTTC.

Worth noting for this clone: Germline and junction disagree at one end, which may indicate a read error. This sequence joins TRBV13 and TRBJ1-5; the match to TRBD1 covers 7 bases. CDR1 and CDR2 from the germline V gene are PRHDT and FYEKMQ (reference sequence). The CDR3 contains 14 residues. Written as DNA, the CDR3 is TGTGCCAGCAGCGAACAGGGGAGGGCTCAGCCCAAGCATTTT. Translation gives CASSEQGRAQPKHF.

The rearrangement uses TRBV5-1 and TRBJ1-5; TRBD1 agrees at 7 bases. Trimming cost V 2 bases and J 2 bases; bases outside gene matches: 4. Germline-derived CDR1 and CDR2 are SGHRS and YFSETQ. This CDR3 has 15 residues. The CDR3 here is CASSLSGTGNQPQHF. Here the CDR3 DNA reads TGCGCCAGCAGCTTATCCGGGACAGGCAATCAGCCCCAGCATTTT.